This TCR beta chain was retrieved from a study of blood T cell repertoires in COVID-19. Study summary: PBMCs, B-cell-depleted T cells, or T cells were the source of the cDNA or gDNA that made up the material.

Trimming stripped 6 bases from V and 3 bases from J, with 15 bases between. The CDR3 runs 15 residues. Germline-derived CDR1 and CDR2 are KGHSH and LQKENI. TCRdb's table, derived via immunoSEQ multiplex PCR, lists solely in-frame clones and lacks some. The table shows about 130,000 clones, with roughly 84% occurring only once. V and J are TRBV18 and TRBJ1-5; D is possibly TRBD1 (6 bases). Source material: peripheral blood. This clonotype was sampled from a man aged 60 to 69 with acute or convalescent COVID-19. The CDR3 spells CASSVKQGNNQPQHF. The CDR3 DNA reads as TGTGCCAGCTCCGTGAAACAGGGCAACAATCAGCCCCAGCATTTT. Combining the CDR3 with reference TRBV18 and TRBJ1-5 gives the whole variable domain NAGVMQNPRHLVRRRGQEARLRCSPMKGHSHVYWYRQLPEEGLKFMVYLQKENIIDESGMPKERFSAEFPKEGPSILRIQQVVRGDSAAYFCASSVKQGNNQPQHFGDGTRLSIL.